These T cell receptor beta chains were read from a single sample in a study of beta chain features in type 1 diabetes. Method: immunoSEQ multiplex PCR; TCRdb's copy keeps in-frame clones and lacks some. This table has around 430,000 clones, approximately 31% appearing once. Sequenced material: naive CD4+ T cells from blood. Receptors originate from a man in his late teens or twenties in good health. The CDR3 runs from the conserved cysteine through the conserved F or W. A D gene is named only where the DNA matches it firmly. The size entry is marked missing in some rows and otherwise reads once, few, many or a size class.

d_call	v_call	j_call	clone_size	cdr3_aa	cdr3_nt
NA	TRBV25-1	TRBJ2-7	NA	CASSPLARQGTYEQYF	TGTGCCAGCAGCCCATTAGCGCGGCAGGGAACCTACGAGCAGTACTTC
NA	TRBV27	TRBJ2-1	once	CASSLFASSYNEQFF	TGTGCCAGCAGTTTATTTGCGAGCTCCTACAATGAGCAGTTCTTC
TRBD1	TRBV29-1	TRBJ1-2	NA	CSVGQARGYTF	TGCAGCGTCGGACAGGCTCGTGGCTACACCTTC
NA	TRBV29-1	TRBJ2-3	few	CSVVSVRTDTQYF	TGCAGCGTTGTTAGCGTGCGAACAGATACGCAGTATTTT
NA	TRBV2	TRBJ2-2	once	CASSEVRGELFF	TGTGCCAGCAGTGAAGTCCGTGGGGAGCTGTTTTTT
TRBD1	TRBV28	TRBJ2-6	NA	CASSDTGGSGANVLTF	TGTGCCAGCAGTGATACAGGGGGCTCTGGGGCCAACGTCCTGACTTTC
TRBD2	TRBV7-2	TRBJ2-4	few	CASSFGTSQNIQYF	TGTGCCAGCAGCTTCGGGACTAGCCAAAACATTCAGTACTTC
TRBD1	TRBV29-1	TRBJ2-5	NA	CSARDRTQETQYF	TGCAGCGCCCGGGACAGGACTCAAGAGACCCAGTACTTC
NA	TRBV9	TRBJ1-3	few	CASSPAPSGNTIYF	TGTGCCAGCAGCCCAGCTCCCTCTGGAAACACCATATATTTT
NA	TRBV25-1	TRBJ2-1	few	CASSEPQGGPNEQFF	TGTGCCAGCAGTGAACCCCAAGGAGGTCCCAATGAGCAGTTCTTC
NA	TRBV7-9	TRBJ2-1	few	CASSFPGWSYNEQFF	TGTGCCAGCAGCTTCCCGGGGTGGTCCTACAATGAGCAGTTCTTC
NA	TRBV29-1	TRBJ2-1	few	CSVEDPALGNEQFF	TGCAGCGTTGAGGACCCTGCTCTGGGAAATGAGCAGTTCTTC
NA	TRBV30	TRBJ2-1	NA	CAWSEGEGNEQFF	TGTGCCTGGAGTGAGGGAGAAGGCAATGAGCAGTTCTTC
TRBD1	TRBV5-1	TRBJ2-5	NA	CASSFINGGTGVRETQYF	TGCGCCAGCAGCTTTATCAACGGCGGGACAGGGGTTCGAGAGACCCAGTACTTC
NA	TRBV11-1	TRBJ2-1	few	CASSPQTGPVNEQFF	TGTGCCAGCAGCCCCCAAACAGGGCCTGTCAATGAGCAGTTCTTC
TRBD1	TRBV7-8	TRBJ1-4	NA	CASSSGTANEKLFF	TGTGCCAGCAGCTCCGGGACAGCTAATGAAAAACTGTTTTTT
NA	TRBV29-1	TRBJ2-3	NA	CSVEANTDTQYF	TGCAGCGTTGAAGCGAATACAGATACGCAGTATTTT
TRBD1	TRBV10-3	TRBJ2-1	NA	CAISESTTGVGEQFF	TGTGCCATCAGTGAGTCGACTACAGGGGTCGGTGAGCAGTTCTTC
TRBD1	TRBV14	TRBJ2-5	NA	CASSPARGLWETQYF	TGTGCCAGCAGCCCCGCCAGGGGGCTGTGGGAGACCCAGTACTTC
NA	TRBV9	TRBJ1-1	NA	CASSVAGINTEAFF	TGTGCCAGCAGCGTAGCAGGGATAAACACTGAAGCTTTCTTT
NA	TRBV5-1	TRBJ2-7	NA	CASSFQGDALYEQYF	TGCGCCAGCAGCTTCCAGGGAGATGCGCTCTACGAGCAGTACTTC
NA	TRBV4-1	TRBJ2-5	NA	CASSQVHGETQYF	TGCGCCAGCAGCCAAGTTCATGGAGAGACCCAGTACTTC
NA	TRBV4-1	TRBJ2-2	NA	CASSQGITGELFF	TGCGCCAGCAGCCAAGGAATCACCGGGGAGCTGTTTTTT
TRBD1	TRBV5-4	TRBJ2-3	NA	CASSLQGDTQYF	TGTGCCAGCAGCTTACAGGGGGATACGCAGTATTTT
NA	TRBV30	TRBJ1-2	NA	CAWSVRRAEGGYTF	TGTGCCTGGAGTGTACGACGGGCGGAGGGCGGCTACACCTTC
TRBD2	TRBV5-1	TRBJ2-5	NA	CASSSGGAETQYF	TGCGCCAGCAGCTCGGGAGGGGCCGAGACCCAGTACTTC
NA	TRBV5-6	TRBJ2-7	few	CASSLLGRESSYEQYF	TGTGCCAGCAGCTTGCTCGGACGGGAGAGCTCCTACGAGCAGTACTTC
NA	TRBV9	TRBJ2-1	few	CASSDAKVGENEQFF	TGTGCCAGCAGCGATGCCAAGGTAGGGGAGAATGAGCAGTTCTTC
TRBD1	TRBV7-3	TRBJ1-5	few	CASSRTGGNQPQHF	TGTGCCAGCAGCCGGACAGGGGGCAATCAGCCCCAGCATTTT
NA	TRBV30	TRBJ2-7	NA	CAWSGGSYEQYF	TGTGCCTGGAGTGGTGGCTCCTACGAGCAGTACTTC
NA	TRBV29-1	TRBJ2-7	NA	CSVGPVKYEQYF	TGCAGCGTTGGGCCAGTGAAGTACGAGCAGTACTTC
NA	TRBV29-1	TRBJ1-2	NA	CSAGRYLYGYTF	TGCAGCGCTGGACGATATCTATATGGCTACACCTTC
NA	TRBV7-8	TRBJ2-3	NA	CASSLAGQVQDTQYF	TGTGCCAGCAGCTTAGCGGGTCAGGTCCAAGATACGCAGTATTTT
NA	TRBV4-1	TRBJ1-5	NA	CASSPAVRDQPQHF	TGCGCCAGCAGCCCCGCGGTGAGGGATCAGCCCCAGCATTTT
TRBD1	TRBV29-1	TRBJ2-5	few	CSVLNRDRGPETQYF	TGCAGCGTTTTGAACCGGGACAGGGGGCCGGAGACCCAGTACTTC
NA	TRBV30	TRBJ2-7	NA	CACERSSYEQYF	TGTGCCTGTGAGCGGAGCTCCTACGAGCAGTACTTC
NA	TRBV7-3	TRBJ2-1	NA	CASSLTGDSYNEQFF	TGTGCCAGCAGCTTAACAGGGGACTCCTACAATGAGCAGTTCTTC
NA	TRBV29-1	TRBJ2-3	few	CSVERGLNTDTQYF	TGCAGCGTTGAAAGGGGGTTGAACACAGATACGCAGTATTTT
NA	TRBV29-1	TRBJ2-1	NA	CSVVTSYNEQFF	TGCAGCGTGGTGACCTCCTACAATGAGCAGTTCTTC
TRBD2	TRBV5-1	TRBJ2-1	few	CASSFNVGGSAGEQFF	TGCGCCAGCAGCTTCAATGTTGGCGGGAGCGCTGGTGAGCAGTTCTTC
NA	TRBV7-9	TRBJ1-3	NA	CASSLNRVSGNTIYF	TGTGCCAGCAGCTTAAACAGGGTCTCTGGAAACACCATATATTTT
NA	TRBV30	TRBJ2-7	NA	CAWSLGRDYEQYF	TGTGCCTGGTCCCTAGGACGGGACTACGAGCAGTACTTC
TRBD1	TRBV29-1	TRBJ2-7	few	CSVTGTGGSSYEQYF	TGCAGCGTCACCGGGACAGGGGGTTCTTCCTACGAGCAGTACTTC
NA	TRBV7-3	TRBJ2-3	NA	CASSFRMSTDTQYF	TGTGCCAGCAGCTTTAGAATGAGCACAGATACGCAGTATTTT
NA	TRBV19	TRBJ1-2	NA	CASSSRTGADGYTF	TGTGCCAGTAGTTCCCGGACTGGAGCCGATGGCTACACCTTC
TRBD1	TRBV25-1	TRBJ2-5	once	CASSDSTGTGLKTQYF	TGTGCCAGCAGTGACTCGACCGGGACAGGGTTAAAGACCCAGTACTTC
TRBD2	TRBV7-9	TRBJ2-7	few	CASSLAASGSSYEQYF	TGTGCCAGCAGCTTAGCGGCTAGCGGGAGCTCCTACGAGCAGTACTTC
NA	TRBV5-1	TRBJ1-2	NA	CASSLGLENYGYTF	TGCGCCAGCAGCTTGGGGCTCGAGAACTATGGCTACACCTTC
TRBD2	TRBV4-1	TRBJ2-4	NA	CASRQLAGSENIQYF	TGCGCCAGCAGGCAGCTAGCGGGGTCCGAAAACATTCAGTACTTC
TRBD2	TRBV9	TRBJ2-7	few	CASSPILAGGGEQYF	TGTGCCAGCAGCCCTATCCTAGCGGGTGGAGGCGAGCAGTACTTC